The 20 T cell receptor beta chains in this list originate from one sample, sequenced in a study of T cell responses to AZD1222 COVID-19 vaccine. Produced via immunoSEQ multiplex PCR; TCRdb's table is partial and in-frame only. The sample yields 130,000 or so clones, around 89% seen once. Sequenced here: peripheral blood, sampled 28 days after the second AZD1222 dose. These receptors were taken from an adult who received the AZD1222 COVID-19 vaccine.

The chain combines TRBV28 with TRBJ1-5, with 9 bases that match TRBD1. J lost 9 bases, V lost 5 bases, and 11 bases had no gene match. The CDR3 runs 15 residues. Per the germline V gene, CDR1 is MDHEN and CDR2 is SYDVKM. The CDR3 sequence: CASSTAPGQGPPQHF. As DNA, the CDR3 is TGTGCCAGCAGTACCGCGCCGGGACAGGGCCCGCCCCAGCATTTT.

CDR3 nucleotide sequence: TGTGCCAGCAGCGACCTAACAATATCGGGACAGGGGTTTGAAGCTTTCTTT. This gives the protein CASSDLTISGQGFEAFF. This sequence joins TRBV6-2 or TRBV6-3 and TRBJ1-1; 10 bases agree with TRBD1. The CDR3 runs to 17 residues. Trimming removed 6 bases from V and 7 bases from J; junction bases left unmatched: 17. Looked up from germline, CDR1 is MNHEY and CDR2 is SVGEGT.

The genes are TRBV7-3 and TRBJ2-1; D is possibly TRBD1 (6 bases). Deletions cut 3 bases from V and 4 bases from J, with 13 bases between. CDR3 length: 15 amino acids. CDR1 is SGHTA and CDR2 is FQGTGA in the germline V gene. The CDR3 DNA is TGTGCCAGCAGCTTTTCACCGACAGGATACAATGAGCAGTTCTTC. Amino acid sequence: CASSFSPTGYNEQFF.

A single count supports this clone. CDR3 in amino acids: CASSPPGWEGQYEQYF. CDR3 sequence (DNA): TGTGCCAGCTCACCTCCTGGGTGGGAGGGCCAATACGAGCAGTACTTC. The gene calls are TRBV18 and TRBJ2-7; 7 bases align to TRBD2. With V trimmed by 3 bases and J by 4 bases, 12 bases remained unmatched. The germline gives CDR1 KGHSH, CDR2 LQKENI. The CDR3 has 16 residues.

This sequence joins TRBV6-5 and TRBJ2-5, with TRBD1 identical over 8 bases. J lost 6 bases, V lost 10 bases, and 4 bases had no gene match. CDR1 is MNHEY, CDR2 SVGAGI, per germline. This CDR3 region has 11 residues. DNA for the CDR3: TGTGCCACCACAGGGGGGCAGACCCAGTACTTC. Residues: CATTGGQTQYF.

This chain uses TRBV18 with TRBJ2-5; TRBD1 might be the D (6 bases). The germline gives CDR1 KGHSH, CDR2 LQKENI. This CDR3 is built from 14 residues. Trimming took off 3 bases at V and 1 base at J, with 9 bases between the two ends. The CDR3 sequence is CASSPGTLQETQYF. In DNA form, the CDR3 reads TGTGCCAGCTCACCCGGGACACTCCAAGAGACCCAGTACTTC.

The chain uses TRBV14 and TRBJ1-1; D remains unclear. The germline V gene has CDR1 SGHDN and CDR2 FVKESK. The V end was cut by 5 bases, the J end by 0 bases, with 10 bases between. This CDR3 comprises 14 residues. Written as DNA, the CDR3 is TGTGCCAGCAGCTCACAGATCATGAACACTGAAGCTTTCTTT. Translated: CASSSQIMNTEAFF.

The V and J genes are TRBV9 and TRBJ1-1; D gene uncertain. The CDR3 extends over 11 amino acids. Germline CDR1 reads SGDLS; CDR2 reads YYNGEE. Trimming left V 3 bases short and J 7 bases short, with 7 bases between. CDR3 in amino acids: CASSEVSEAFF. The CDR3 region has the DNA TGTGCCAGCAGCGAGGTCAGTGAAGCTTTCTTT.

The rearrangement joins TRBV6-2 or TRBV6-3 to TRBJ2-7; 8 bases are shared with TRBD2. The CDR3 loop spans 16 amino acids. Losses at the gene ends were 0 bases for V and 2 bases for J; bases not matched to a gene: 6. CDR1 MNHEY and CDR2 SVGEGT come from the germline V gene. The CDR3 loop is CASSYSVRLATYEQYF. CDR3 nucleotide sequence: TGTGCCAGCAGTTACTCAGTCCGACTAGCGACCTACGAGCAGTACTTC.

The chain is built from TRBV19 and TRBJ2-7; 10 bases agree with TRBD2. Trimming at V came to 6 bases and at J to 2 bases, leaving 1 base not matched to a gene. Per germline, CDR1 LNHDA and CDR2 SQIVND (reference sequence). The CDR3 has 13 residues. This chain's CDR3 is CASRAGGTYEQYF. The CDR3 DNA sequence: TGTGCCAGTAGAGCGGGAGGGACCTACGAGCAGTACTTC.

This chain's CDR3 is CASTAGLDRLEKLFF. CDR3 sequence (DNA): TGTGCCAGCACGGCGGGGTTGGACAGGCTCGAAAAACTGTTTTTT. J is TRBJ1-4 and V is TRBV6-5; 7 bases fit TRBD1. V lost 7 bases and J lost 8; bases outside the gene matches: 13. The CDR3 consists of 15 residues. Germline V CDR1 and CDR2: MNHEY, SVGAGI.

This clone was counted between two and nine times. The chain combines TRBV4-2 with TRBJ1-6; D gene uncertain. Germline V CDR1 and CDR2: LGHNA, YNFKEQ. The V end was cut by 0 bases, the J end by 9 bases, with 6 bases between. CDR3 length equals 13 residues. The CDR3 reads CASSQDFFSPLHF. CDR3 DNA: TGTGCCAGCAGCCAAGATTTTTTTTCACCCCTCCACTTT.

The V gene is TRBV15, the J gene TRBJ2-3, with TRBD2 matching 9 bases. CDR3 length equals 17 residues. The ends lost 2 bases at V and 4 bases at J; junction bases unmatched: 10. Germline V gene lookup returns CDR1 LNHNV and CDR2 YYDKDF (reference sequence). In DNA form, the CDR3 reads TGTGCCACCAGCAGACCCTGGAGCGGGAGGAGGGCAGATACGCAGTATTTT. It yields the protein CATSRPWSGRRADTQYF. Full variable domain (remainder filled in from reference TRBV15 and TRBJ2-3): DAMVIQNPRYQVTQFGKPVTLSCSQTLNHNVMYWYQQKSSQAPKLLFHYYDKDFNNEADTPDNFQSRRPNTSFCFLDIRSPGLGDTAMYLCATSRPWSGRRADTQYFGPGTRLTVL.

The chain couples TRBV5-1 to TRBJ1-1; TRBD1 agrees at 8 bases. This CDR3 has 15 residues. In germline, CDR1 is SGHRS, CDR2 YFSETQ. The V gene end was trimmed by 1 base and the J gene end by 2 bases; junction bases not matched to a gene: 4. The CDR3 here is CASSLLGTGNTEAFF. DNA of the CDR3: TGCGCCAGCAGCTTGTTGGGGACAGGTAACACTGAAGCTTTCTTT.

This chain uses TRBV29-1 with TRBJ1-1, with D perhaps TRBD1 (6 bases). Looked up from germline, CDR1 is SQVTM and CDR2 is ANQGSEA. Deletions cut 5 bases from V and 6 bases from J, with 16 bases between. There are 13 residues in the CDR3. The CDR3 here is CSVPGDRSAEAFF. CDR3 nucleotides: TGCAGCGTTCCCGGAGACAGGAGCGCTGAAGCTTTCTTT. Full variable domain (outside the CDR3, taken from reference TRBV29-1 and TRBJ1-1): SAVISQKPSRDICQRGTSLTIQCQVDSQVTMMFWYRQQPGQSLTLIATANQGSEATYESGFVIDKFPISRPNLTFSTLTVSNMSPEDSSIYLCSVPGDRSAEAFFGQGTRLTVV.

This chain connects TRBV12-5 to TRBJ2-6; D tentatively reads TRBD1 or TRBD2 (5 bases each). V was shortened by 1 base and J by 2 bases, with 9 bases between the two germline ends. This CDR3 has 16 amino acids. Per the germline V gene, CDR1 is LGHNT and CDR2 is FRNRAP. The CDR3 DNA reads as TGTGCTAGTGGTTTGGATCGGGGCGCTGGGGCCAACGTCCTGACTTTC. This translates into CASGLDRGAGANVLTF.

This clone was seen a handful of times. The CDR3 loop is CASSWDREVWPQHF. The CDR3 nucleotides read TGTGCCAGCAGTTGGGACAGGGAAGTGTGGCCCCAGCATTTT. This chain links TRBV6-5 with TRBJ1-5; 9 bases fit TRBD1. Per germline, CDR1 MNHEY and CDR2 SVGAGI. V shed 4 bases, J shed 9 bases, and the junction held 7 bases outside the gene matches. This CDR3 region has 14 residues.

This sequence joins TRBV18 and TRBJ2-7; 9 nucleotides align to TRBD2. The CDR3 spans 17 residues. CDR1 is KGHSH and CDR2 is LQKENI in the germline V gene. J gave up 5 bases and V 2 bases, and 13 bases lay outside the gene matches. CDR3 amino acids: CASSPIHPPSGIHEQYF. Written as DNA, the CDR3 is TGTGCCAGCTCACCAATCCACCCTCCTAGCGGGATCCACGAGCAGTACTTC.

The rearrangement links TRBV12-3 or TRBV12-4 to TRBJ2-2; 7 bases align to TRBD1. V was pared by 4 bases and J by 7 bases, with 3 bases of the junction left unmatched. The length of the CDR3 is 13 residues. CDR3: CASSSQGLGELFF. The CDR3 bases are TGTGCCAGCAGTTCACAGGGGCTCGGGGAGCTGTTTTTT.

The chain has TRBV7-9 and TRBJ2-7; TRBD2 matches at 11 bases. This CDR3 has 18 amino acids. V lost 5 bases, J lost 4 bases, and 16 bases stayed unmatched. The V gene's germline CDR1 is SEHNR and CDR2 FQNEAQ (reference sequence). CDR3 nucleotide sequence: TGTGCCAGCAGCACCGAACTAGCGGGGGCATTTTTTTTGTACGAGCAGTACTTC. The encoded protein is CASSTELAGAFFLYEQYF.